The sequence of this T cell receptor (beta chain) was determined in a study of human T cells and chemical hapten exposure. For the study at large: Patch tests applied 0.01% DPC to the upper back, read at 6 days. The study's findings and limits: With regard to DPC sensitization, TCRs above 1 in 1000 frequency did not change.

V was cut by 6 bases and J by 8 bases, with 17 bases left in between. This CDR3 comprises 14 residues. The germline V gene has CDR1 MNHEY and CDR2 SVGEGT. This clonotype showed up just a few times. Its antigen is unknown. In the library, unique molecular identifiers were attached to individual cDNA molecules. One entry per CDR3 protein, called by TCRdb with MiXCR from the RACE reads. The data show more than 70,000 distinct CDR3 sequences, roughly 11% seen once. Sample time point: patch test 2, 6 weeks after DPC sensitization. Regarding treatment: therapeutic diphenylcyclopropenone sensitization with weekly scalp DPC.

The sample here was whole blood, taken in connection with sensitization to the hapten diphenylcyclopropenone (DPC). The clonotype originates from a man younger than 35 with alopecia areata. Some clones in this sample may be carry-over from other donors' samples. J is TRBJ1-5 and V is TRBV6-2 or TRBV6-3; D ambiguous. CDR3 loop: CASSLRPPGEPQHF. DNA of the CDR3: TGTGCCAGCAGCCTCCGACCGCCGGGAGAGCCCCAGCATTTT.